This T cell receptor beta chain was recovered during a study of blood T cell repertoires in COVID-19. Original analysis: The assay estimated nucleated cells by amplifying reference gene primers. Method: immunoSEQ multiplex PCR; TCRdb's copy keeps in-frame clones and lacks some. The DNA was the basis for D and trimming; V, J and clone size are from that table. The sample comprises 250,000 or so clones, approximately 82% of which are singletons, and 2% to 2.5% rests with the top ten. This CDR3 is built from 14 residues. V was pared by 3 bases and J by 3 bases, with 1 base of the junction left unmatched. Germline assignment: CDR1 MGHRA and CDR2 YSYEKL.

The V and J genes are TRBV4-1 and TRBJ2-5; 10 nucleotides align to TRBD2. The receptor was isolated from a man between 40 and 49 years old who had recovered from COVID-19. The specimen was peripheral blood. The CDR3 DNA reads as TGCGCCAGCAGCCATGGACTAGCGGAAGAGACCCAGTACTTC. This gives the protein CASSHGLAEETQYF.